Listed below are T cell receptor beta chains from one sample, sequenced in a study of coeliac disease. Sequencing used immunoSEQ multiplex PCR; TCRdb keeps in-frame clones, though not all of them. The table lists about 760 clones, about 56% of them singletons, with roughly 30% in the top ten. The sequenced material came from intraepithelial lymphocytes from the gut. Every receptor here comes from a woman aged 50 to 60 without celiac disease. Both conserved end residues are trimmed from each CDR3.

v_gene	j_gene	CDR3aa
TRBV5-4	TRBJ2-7	ASSQTDRGLDSYEQY
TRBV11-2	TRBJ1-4	ASSLEGGASNEKLF
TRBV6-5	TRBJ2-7	ASSGRETDEQY
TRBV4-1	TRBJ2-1	ASSQDERVSYNEQF
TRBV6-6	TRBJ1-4	ASSWSQGAGEKLF
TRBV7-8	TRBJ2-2	ASSYQGTGELF
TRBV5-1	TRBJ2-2	ASSPPGQGKAGELF
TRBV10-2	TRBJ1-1	ASTQDIENTEAF
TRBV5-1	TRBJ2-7	ASSLEDRTYEQY
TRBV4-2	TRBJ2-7	ASSLHRERGRNEQY
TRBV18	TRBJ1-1	ASSHSDRVNTEAF
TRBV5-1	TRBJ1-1	ASSSGTGGNTEAF
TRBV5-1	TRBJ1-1	ASSLAEGNTEAF
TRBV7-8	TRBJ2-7	ASRPGTVSYEQY
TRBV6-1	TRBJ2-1	ASTMLAGDNEQF
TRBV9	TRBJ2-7	ASSVAGGSEQY
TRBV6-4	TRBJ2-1	ASSEEGWNEQF
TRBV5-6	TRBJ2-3	ASSLPGQGFGTDTQY
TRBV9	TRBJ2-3	ASSPSPRTGGDTQY
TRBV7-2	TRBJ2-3	ASSLVWASGGAMDTQY
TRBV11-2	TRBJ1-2	ASSGTGGGYGYT
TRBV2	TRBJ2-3	ASGKRGDTDTQY
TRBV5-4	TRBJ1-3	ASSFGLSGNTIY
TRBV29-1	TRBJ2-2	SVEEGRDAGELF
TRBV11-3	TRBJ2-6	ASSLGDRQSRANVLT
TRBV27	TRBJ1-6	ASSLTGEDSPLH
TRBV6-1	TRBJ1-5	ASPPPGESNQPQH
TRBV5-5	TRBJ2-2	ASSLGVGELF
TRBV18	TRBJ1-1	ASSPQGANTEAF
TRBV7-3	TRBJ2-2	ASRQGAANTGELF
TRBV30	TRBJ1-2	ACPDNNYGYT
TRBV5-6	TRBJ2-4	ASSSVGQGATGNIQY
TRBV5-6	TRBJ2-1	ASRGLAGTSSYNEQF
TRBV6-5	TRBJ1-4	ASRLNEKLF
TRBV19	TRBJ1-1	ASRARENTEAF
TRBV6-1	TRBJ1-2	ASRAGDRVSGGYT
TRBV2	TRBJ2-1	ASRGDYNEQF